These 30 T cell receptor beta chains were sequenced from one sample in a study of human T cells and chemical hapten exposure. TCRdb fed the RACE reads into MiXCR, producing one record per CDR3 protein. Here the sample spans approximately 50,000 distinct CDR3 sequences, 9.9% being singletons. The time point is: patch test 3, about 24 weeks after DPC sensitization. Specified treatment: therapeutic diphenylcyclopropenone sensitization with weekly scalp DPC. This sample comprised whole blood, obtained in connection with sensitization to the hapten diphenylcyclopropenone (DPC). The receptor set was obtained from a woman in her thirties or forties with alopecia areata. Some clones in this sample may be carry-over from other donors' samples.

V usage is TRBV7-9 and J usage is TRBJ2-2; the D gene could be TRBD1 or TRBD2 (7 bases each). Germline CDR1 is SEHNR and CDR2 is FQNEAQ (reference sequence). CDR3 length: 16 residues. Trimming cost V 7 bases and J 2 bases, with 17 bases left between them. The DNA of the CDR3 is TGTGCCAGCACAGGGACAGCGGGGAGAAACACCGGGGAGCTGTTTTTT. Translated: CASTGTAGRNTGELFF.

This clonotype was recorded at least ten times. The chain has TRBV7-9 and TRBJ2-7, with 10 bases aligning to TRBD2. Germline V gene data show CDR1 as SEHNR and CDR2 as FQNEAQ (reference sequence). Trimming at V came to 5 bases and at J to 4 bases, leaving 8 bases not matched to a gene. CDR3 size: 15 residues. DNA for the CDR3: TGTGCCAGCAGCCTGATCCCAGCGGGGGGGTACGAGCAGTACTTC. The encoded protein is CASSLIPAGGYEQYF.

This clonotype has a count of ten or more. V and J are TRBV20-1 and TRBJ1-2, with 7 bases fitting TRBD1. Looked up from germline, CDR1 is DFQATT and CDR2 is SNEGSKA (reference sequence). The junction had 10 bases not matched to a gene; V was cut back by 6 bases and J by 3 bases. This CDR3 comprises 14 residues. The CDR3 DNA reads as TGCAGTGCCGAGGGGGCGTGGGCTTACTATGGCTACACCTTC. Translation gives CSAEGAWAYYGYTF.

This clonotype was recorded a few times. V gene TRBV18 combines with J gene TRBJ2-4; 9 nucleotides agree with TRBD1. The trim removed 2 bases at V and 12 bases at J, leaving 8 bases unmatched. Germline lookup yields CDR1 KGHSH and CDR2 LQKENI. The CDR3 spans 14 residues. The chain's CDR3 is CASSPDRGGESQYF. For the CDR3, the DNA is TGTGCCAGCTCACCAGACAGGGGGGGCGAGAGTCAGTACTTC.

In its sample, this clonotype was seen a few times. Written as DNA, the CDR3 is TGCAGCGTTGAACAGGGACGCTACGAGCAGTACTTC. Translating it yields CSVEQGRYEQYF. The chain recombines TRBV29-1 with TRBJ2-7, with D perhaps assigned TRBD1 or TRBD2 (5 bases each). Germline values: CDR1 SQVTM, CDR2 ANQGSEA. V was clipped by 2 bases and J by 3 bases, with 8 bases between them. CDR3 length: 12 residues.

This clonotype was counted ten times or more. CDR3 sequence: CAWNGLGSYEQYF. The DNA of the CDR3 is TGTGCCTGGAATGGTTTGGGGTCCTACGAGCAGTACTTC. The chain is built from TRBV30 and TRBJ2-7, with no clear D. Germline V gene sequence: CDR1 GTSNPN, CDR2 SVGIG (reference sequence). V lost 4 bases, J lost 1 base, and 11 bases lay in between. The CDR3 length is 13 residues.

Only a few counts were recorded for this clonotype. CDR3 sequence: CASSGDYGYTF. CDR3 coding DNA: TGTGCCAGCTCCGGGGACTATGGCTACACCTTC. The genes are TRBV12-3 or TRBV12-4 and TRBJ1-2; D gene unclear. CDR3 length: 11 residues. The V gene lost 8 bases and the J gene lost 3 bases, with 7 bases spanning the gap.

The rearrangement uses TRBV5-5 and TRBJ2-1; D gene ambiguous. This CDR3 is built from 13 residues. CDR1 and CDR2 from the germline V gene are SGHKS and YYEKEE (reference sequence). The V gene lost 1 base and the J gene lost 5 bases, with 7 bases spanning the gap. The DNA of the CDR3 is TGTGCCAGCAGCTTGTACAGCAACAATGAGCAGTTCTTC. This translates into CASSLYSNNEQFF.

This clonotype was found a few times. The J gene is TRBJ2-1, the V gene TRBV6-6, with D unclear. The CDR3 has 13 amino acids. Germline-derived CDR1 and CDR2 are MNHNY and SVGAGI (reference sequence). Deletions cut 2 bases from V and 9 bases from J, with 11 bases between. CDR3 nucleotides: TGTGCCAGCAGTTACCCCGCCTCCCGTGAGCAGTTCTTC. It yields the protein CASSYPASREQFF.

In this sample, this clonotype turned up once. The rearrangement uses TRBV4-1 and TRBJ1-2; 7 nucleotides align to TRBD1. The CDR3 is made up of 13 amino acids. V was pared by 6 bases and J by 4 bases, with 5 bases of the junction left unmatched. In germline, CDR1 is MGHRA, CDR2 YSYEKL. The CDR3 loop is CASRRTGSYGYTF. The CDR3 nucleotides are TGCGCCAGCAGGCGGACAGGTTCCTATGGCTACACCTTC.

This clonotype was found a few times. The genes are TRBV3-1 and TRBJ1-1, with a weak D call TRBD1 (5 bases). CDR3 length: 14 residues. The germline V gene has CDR1 LGHDT and CDR2 YNNKEL (reference sequence). The V end lost 0 bases, the J end lost 5 bases, and 10 bases lay between the germline ends. The CDR3, as DNA: TGTGCCAGCAGCCAAGACACTGGGGGTACTGAAGCTTTCTTT. The encoded protein is CASSQDTGGTEAFF.

The gene calls are TRBV20-1 and TRBJ1-6, with no clear D. The germline V and J ends were trimmed by 3 bases and 3 bases, with 15 bases remaining between them. Germline lookup yields CDR1 DFQATT and CDR2 SNEGSKA (reference sequence). There are 16 residues in the CDR3. The CDR3 nucleotides are TGCAGTGCTAGTCGGCGGGGAGATCGCTATAATTCACCCCTCCACTTT. The encoded protein is CSASRRGDRYNSPLHF.

This clonotype was seen at least ten times. The chain combines TRBV19 with TRBJ2-3; 11 bases are shared with TRBD1. The CDR3 loop spans 15 amino acids. V lost 5 bases and J lost 2; bases outside the gene matches: 3. The germline V gene has CDR1 LNHDA and CDR2 SQIVND (reference sequence). Here the CDR3 DNA reads TGTGCCAGTAGTCGGACAGGGGGCGTCACAGATACGCAGTATTTT. It encodes CASSRTGGVTDTQYF.

This clonotype was picked up many times. The rearrangement joins TRBV18 to TRBJ2-1; D ambiguous. Germline V CDR1 and CDR2: KGHSH, LQKENI. The CDR3 covers 14 residues. Trimming pared 4 bases from V and 9 bases from J, leaving 16 bases between. The CDR3 sequence is CASSQSLGLSEQFF. The CDR3 DNA reads as TGTGCCAGCTCACAGAGTCTTGGCCTGAGTGAGCAGTTCTTC.

This clonotype was picked up a small number of times. The genes are TRBV5-1 and TRBJ2-1; the D gene is possibly TRBD2 (5 bases). Germline CDR1 and CDR2: SGHRS and YFSETQ. V lost 0 bases and J 10 bases, leaving 17 bases between the germline ends. The CDR3 has 15 amino acids. The CDR3, as DNA: TGCGCCAGCAGCTTGGGTGCGGGCCCTTTCGGGGAGCAGTTCTTC. As protein: CASSLGAGPFGEQFF.

Many counts were recorded for this clonotype. The V and J genes are TRBV7-9 and TRBJ2-6, with a tentative D call TRBD2 (6 bases). The CDR3 consists of 14 residues. V was cut by 6 bases and J by 1 base, with 7 bases left in between. Germline V gives CDR1 SEHNR, CDR2 FQNEAQ (reference sequence). CDR3 sequence reads: CASREGSGANVLTF. The CDR3 DNA reads as TGTGCCAGCAGGGAGGGGTCTGGGGCCAACGTCCTGACTTTC.

This clonotype has ten or more counts. The chain is built from TRBV4-3 and TRBJ2-2; possibly TRBD2 for D (6 bases). The CDR3 extends over 16 amino acids. The V gene lost 1 base and the J gene lost 7 bases, with 16 bases spanning the gap. Germline-derived CDR1 and CDR2 are LGHNA and YSLEER. DNA for the CDR3: TGCGCCAGCAGCCAAGGCCCCGTCGGGGGAGACGGGGAGCTGTTTTTT. Its translation: CASSQGPVGGDGELFF.

The gene calls are TRBV7-2 and TRBJ1-1; 7 bases line up with TRBD1. V lost 3 bases, J lost 0 bases, and 1 base stayed unmatched. Looked up from germline, CDR1 is SGHTA and CDR2 is FQGNSA. This CDR3 has 14 residues. As DNA, the CDR3 is TGTGCCAGCAGCTTGACAGGGATGAACACTGAAGCTTTCTTT. Amino acid sequence: CASSLTGMNTEAFF.

This clonotype was found many times. CDR3 sequence reads: CASSPKEDTYEQYF. The CDR3 nucleotides are TGTGCCAGCTCACCAAAGGAGGATACCTACGAGCAGTACTTC. The gene calls are TRBV18 and TRBJ2-7; the D gene is possibly TRBD2 (5 bases). This CDR3 is 14 amino acids long. CDR1 and CDR2 (germline): KGHSH, LQKENI. V gave up 2 bases and J gave up 2 bases, with 10 bases separating them. The full variable domain, with the rest looked up from reference TRBV18 and TRBJ2-7, is NAGVMQNPRHLVRRRGQEARLRCSPMKGHSHVYWYRQLPEEGLKFMVYLQKENIIDESGMPKERFSAEFPKEGPSILRIQQVVRGDSAAYFCASSPKEDTYEQYFGPGTRLTVT.

A few counts support this clonotype. J is TRBJ2-3 and V is TRBV14, with D uncertain. Trimming removed 4 bases at V and 0 bases at J, with 14 bases between. This CDR3 is built from 16 residues. Germline loops: CDR1 SGHDN, CDR2 FVKESK. For the CDR3, the DNA is TGTGCCAGCAGCCCCCCCCCGGGTATTAGCACAGATACGCAGTATTTT. Protein product: CASSPPPGISTDTQYF. The full variable domain, with the rest looked up from reference TRBV14 and TRBJ2-3, is EAGVTQFPSHSVIEKGQTVTLRCDPISGHDNLYWYRRVMGKEIKFLLHFVKESKQDESGMPNNRFLAERTGGTYSTLKVQPAELEDSGVYFCASSPPPGISTDTQYFGPGTRLTVL.

The chain links TRBV6-1 to TRBJ2-1, with 8 bases identical to TRBD1. Germline V gives CDR1 MNHNS, CDR2 SASEGT. The CDR3 loop spans 16 amino acids. V dropped 1 base and J dropped 5; count of bases not matched to a gene: 7. The CDR3 reads CASSEVRTGGHNEQFF. The CDR3 region has the DNA TGTGCCAGCAGTGAAGTCCGAACAGGGGGTCACAATGAGCAGTTCTTC.

The chain employs TRBV4-1 and TRBJ2-7, with D unclear. V was pared by 3 bases and J by 3 bases, with 9 bases between. The V gene's germline CDR1 is MGHRA and CDR2 YSYEKL. This CDR3 region has 13 residues. The CDR3 region is CASSHTDLYEQYF. DNA for the CDR3: TGCGCCAGCAGCCATACCGACCTCTACGAGCAGTACTTC.

Only one count was recorded for this clonotype. The chain has TRBV9 and TRBJ2-1; tentative D call: TRBD1 (6 bases). The CDR3 length is 14 residues. In germline, CDR1 is SGDLS, CDR2 YYNGEE. The germline V and J ends were trimmed by 8 bases and 6 bases, with 18 bases remaining between them. The DNA for the CDR3 is TGTGCCAGTAGCCCAAACAGGGCCCCCAATGAGCAGTTCTTC. It encodes CASSPNRAPNEQFF.

This clonotype was seen a handful of times. The gene calls are TRBV12-3 or TRBV12-4 and TRBJ1-5, with D perhaps matching TRBD1 (5 bases). The CDR3 is made up of 17 amino acids. The V end lost 4 bases, the J end lost 0 bases, and 16 bases lay between the germline ends. The CDR3 DNA sequence: TGTGCCAGCAGTTCCCGACAGAGTCCTTATAGCAATCAGCCCCAGCATTTT. Protein: CASSSRQSPYSNQPQHF.

This rearrangement joins TRBV20-1 to TRBJ2-7, with 10 nucleotides matching TRBD1. This CDR3 comprises 15 residues. The germline V gene has CDR1 DFQATT and CDR2 SNEGSKA (reference sequence). After removal of 0 bases from V and 3 bases from J, the junction contained 5 bases not matched to a gene. This CDR3 is CSARDRDRGVYEQYF. CDR3 bases: TGCAGTGCTAGAGATCGGGACAGGGGTGTCTACGAGCAGTACTTC.

This sequence joins TRBV2 and TRBJ1-5; possibly TRBD1 for D (5 bases). The germline gives CDR1 SNHLY, CDR2 FYNNEI. The CDR3 spans 12 residues. V lost 8 bases and J lost 4, with 9 bases in between. The CDR3 DNA sequence: TGTGCCAGCTTGGGGGATAATCAGCCCCAGCATTTT. Its protein product is CASLGDNQPQHF.

The gene calls are TRBV5-5 and TRBJ2-5, with 13 bases fitting TRBD2. Germline trimming cut 4 bases from V and 2 bases from J; bases unmatched to any gene: 2. This CDR3 comprises 15 residues. CDR1 SGHKS and CDR2 YYEKEE come from the germline V gene (reference sequence). This chain's CDR3 is CASSLTSGGQETQYF. CDR3 nucleotide sequence: TGTGCCAGCAGCCTGACTAGCGGGGGGCAAGAGACCCAGTACTTC.

This clonotype was seen ten or more times. CDR3 in amino acids: CASSLLPGGSTDTQYF. The CDR3 DNA reads as TGTGCCAGCAGCTTACTACCGGGGGGGTCCACAGATACGCAGTATTTT. The rearrangement joins TRBV11-2 to TRBJ2-3; 8 bases are a match to TRBD2. Trimming at V came to 2 bases and at J to 2 bases, leaving 6 bases not matched to a gene. Germline V lookup: CDR1 SGHAT, CDR2 FQNNGV. The CDR3 has 16 residues.

This rearrangement joins TRBV9 to TRBJ1-1, with D unclear. Germline lookup yields CDR1 SGDLS and CDR2 YYNGEE. Trimming removed 1 base from V and 0 bases from J, with 7 bases in between. CDR3 length: 14 residues. The CDR3 region has the DNA TGTGCCAGCAGCGTAAGGGCGATGAACACTGAAGCTTTCTTT. This encodes CASSVRAMNTEAFF. The full variable domain, its missing parts supplied by reference TRBV9 and TRBJ1-1, is DSGVTQTPKHLITATGQRVTLRCSPRSGDLSVYWYQQSLDQGLQFLIQYYNGEERAKGNILERFSAQQFPDLHSELNLSSLELGDSALYFCASSVRAMNTEAFFGQGTRLTVV.

V usage is TRBV7-6 and J usage is TRBJ2-7; TRBD1 matches at 11 bases. Per germline, CDR1 SGHVS and CDR2 FNYEAQ. CDR3 size: 15 residues. Trimming cost V 1 base and J 3 bases; bases outside gene matches: 2. The CDR3 loop is CASSLEGQGVYEQYF. As DNA, the CDR3 is TGTGCCAGCAGCTTAGAGGGACAGGGGGTCTACGAGCAGTACTTC.